The rows below give T cell receptor beta chains drawn from one sample of a study of control samples from healthy donors and cancer patients. Measured with immunoSEQ multiplex PCR; TCRdb has only the in-frame clones, and not every one. The table has some 74,000 clones, around 93% seen once. Material for sequencing was blood. The receptors shown here come from a woman in her twenties or thirties in good health. The CDR3 runs from the conserved cysteine through the conserved F or W. Each record gives: D gene, V gene, J gene, clone size, CDR3 DNA, CDR3 protein. D genes are given only for firm matches. The listing skips clone size in some rows; elsewhere it reads once, few, many or a size class.

>NA|TRBV6-5|TRBJ2-3|NA
TGTGCCAGCAGTTACTCGAGATACGATACGCAGTATTTT
CASSYSRYDTQYF
>TRBD1|TRBV29-1|TRBJ2-1|NA
TGCAGCGCGGACAGGGCAGCTTTCAATGAGCAGTTCTTC
CSADRAAFNEQFF
>TRBD1|TRBV5-8|TRBJ1-1|NA
TGTGCCAGCAGCGCAGGGGACAGAACGAACACTGAAGCTTTCTTT
CASSAGDRTNTEAFF
>TRBD1|TRBV27|TRBJ1-2|NA
TGTGCCAGCAGTGATGACAGGGGGGCCTATGGCTACACCTTC
CASSDDRGAYGYTF
>TRBD1|TRBV7-8|TRBJ1-2|once
TGTGCCAGCAGCCCGGGGACAGCCTATTATGGCTACACCTTC
CASSPGTAYYGYTF
>NA|TRBV9|TRBJ2-3|NA
TGTGCCAGCAGCGTAGGTTTGGGGGATACGCAGTATTTT
CASSVGLGDTQYF
>NA|TRBV7-9|TRBJ1-2|NA
TGTGCCAGCAGTCGGATATCCGGGACAAACTATGGCTACACCTTC
CASSRISGTNYGYTF
>NA|TRBV7-3|TRBJ2-6|NA
TGTGCCAGCAGCTTACGGGGGGCCAACGTCCTGACTTTC
CASSLRGANVLTF
>NA|TRBV4-1|TRBJ1-1|NA
TGCGCCAGCAGCCAAGATTATGGGCGGTTAAACACTGAAGCTTTCTTT
CASSQDYGRLNTEAFF
>NA|TRBV14|TRBJ2-7|NA
TGTGCCAGCAGCCCCGGGGCGGGGGCTGAGTCCTACGAGCAGTACTTC
CASSPGAGAESYEQYF
>NA|TRBV19|TRBJ2-2|NA
TGTGCCAGTAGTATAGATCGGGACACCGGGGAGCTGTTTTTT
CASSIDRDTGELFF
>NA|TRBV28|TRBJ1-1|NA
TGTGCCAGCGGCCAGCTTGAGGATTTGGCGACTGAAGCTTTCTTT
CASGQLEDLATEAFF
>NA|TRBV2|TRBJ2-2|NA
TGTGCCAGCAGTGTATGGAGCGGGGAGCTGTTTTTT
CASSVWSGELFF
>TRBD1|TRBV6-5|TRBJ2-2|NA
TGTGCCAGCAGTACACGGGACAGGGGGACCGGGGAGCTGTTTTTT
CASSTRDRGTGELFF
>NA|TRBV3-1/TRBV3-2|TRBJ1-2|NA
TGTGCCAGCAGCCAAGAGAGGTCAGGGACGCGCTACACCTTC
CASSQERSGTRYTF
>NA|TRBV25-1|TRBJ2-3|NA
TGTGCCAGCAGTGAATTAGATACGCAGTATTTT
CASSELDTQYF